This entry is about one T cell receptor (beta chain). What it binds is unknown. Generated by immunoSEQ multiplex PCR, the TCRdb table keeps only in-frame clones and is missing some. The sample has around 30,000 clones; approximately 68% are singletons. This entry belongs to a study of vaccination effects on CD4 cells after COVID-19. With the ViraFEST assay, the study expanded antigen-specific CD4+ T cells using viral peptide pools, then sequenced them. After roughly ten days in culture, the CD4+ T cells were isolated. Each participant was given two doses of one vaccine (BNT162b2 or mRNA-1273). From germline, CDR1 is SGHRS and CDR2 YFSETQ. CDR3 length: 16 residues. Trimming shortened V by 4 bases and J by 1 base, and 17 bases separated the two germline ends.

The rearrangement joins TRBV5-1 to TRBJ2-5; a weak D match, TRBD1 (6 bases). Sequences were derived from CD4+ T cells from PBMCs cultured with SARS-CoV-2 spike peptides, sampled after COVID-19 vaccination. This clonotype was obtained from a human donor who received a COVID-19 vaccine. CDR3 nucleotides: TGCGCCAGCAGCCCCAGGGGACGGGAAGCCCAAGAGACCCAGTACTTC. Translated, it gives CASSPRGREAQETQYF.